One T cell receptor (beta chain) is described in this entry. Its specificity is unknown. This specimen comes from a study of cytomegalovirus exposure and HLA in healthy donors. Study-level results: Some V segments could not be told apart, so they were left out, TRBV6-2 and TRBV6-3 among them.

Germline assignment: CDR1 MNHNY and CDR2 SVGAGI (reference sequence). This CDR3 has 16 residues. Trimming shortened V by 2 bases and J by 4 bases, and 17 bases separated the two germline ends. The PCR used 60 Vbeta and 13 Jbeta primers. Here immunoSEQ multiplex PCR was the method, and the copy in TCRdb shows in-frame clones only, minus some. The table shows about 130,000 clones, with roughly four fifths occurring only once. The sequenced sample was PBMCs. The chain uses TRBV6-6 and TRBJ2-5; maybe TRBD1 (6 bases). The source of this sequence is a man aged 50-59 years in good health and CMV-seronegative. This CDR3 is CASSYPADRTVETQYF. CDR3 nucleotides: TGTGCCAGCAGTTACCCAGCCGACAGGACGGTAGAGACCCAGTACTTC.